The 25 T cell receptor beta chains below all came from one sample that was sequenced in a study of T-cell reconstitution after alpha-beta-depleted transplantation in children. Preparing the TCRbeta library involved the use of unique molecular identifiers. MiXCR was run by TCRdb on the PCR reads, yielding one entry per CDR3 protein. The data show around 270,000 distinct CDR3 sequences, over 9.5% seen once. This specimen was PBMCs, taken before TCRalphabeta/CD19-depleted stem cell transplant. These receptors originate from a boy younger than two with acute myeloid leukemia, due to receive a stem cell transplant.

Concerning this clonotype itself: This may come from a read error, since a much larger clone is one base off. This rearrangement joins TRBV29-1 to TRBJ1-3; tentatively, D is TRBD1 (6 bases). Germline values: CDR1 SQVTM, CDR2 ANQGSEA. Trimming cost V 7 bases and J 9 bases, with 16 bases left between them. The CDR3 is 12 residues long. The CDR3, as DNA: TGCAGCGCCACCAGGGGCGAGGGCACCATATATTTT. Protein product: CSATRGEGTIYF.

Regarding this clonotype: A read error is possible here, since a much larger clone lies one base away. The genes are TRBV4-3 and TRBJ1-4; D gene ambiguous. Germline CDR1 reads LGHNA; CDR2 reads YSLEER. The CDR3 runs 14 residues. V was trimmed by 2 bases and J by 4 bases, leaving 8 bases between them. CDR3 coding DNA: TGCGCCAGCAGCCAAAGAAGGAGTAATGAAAAACTGTTTTTT. It is translated as CASSQRRSNEKLFF.

This clonotype was seen ten or more times. The gene calls are TRBV20-1 and TRBJ2-7; perhaps TRBD2 as D (6 bases). This CDR3 region has 13 residues. Germline CDR1 and CDR2: DFQATT and SNEGSKA (reference sequence). Between the trimmed V and J ends, which lost 0 bases and 6 bases, there was a span of 12 bases. The CDR3 sequence: CSARDRGLGEQYF. In DNA, the CDR3 is TGCAGTGCTAGAGATCGGGGGTTAGGCGAGCAGTACTTC.

This clonotype has at least ten counts. This chain links TRBV5-6 with TRBJ2-6; possibly TRBD1 or TRBD2 for D (5 bases each). The CDR3 extends over 18 amino acids. The ends were cut back, 0 bases at V and 1 base at J, with 14 bases in the middle. Looked up from germline, CDR1 is SGHDT and CDR2 is YYEEEE. The CDR3 DNA reads TGTGCCAGCAGCTTGGGACCGGGACGTCAATCTGGGGCCAACGTCCTGACTTTC. It is translated as CASSLGPGRQSGANVLTF.

The sample holds many counts of this clonotype. The chain couples TRBV6-2 or TRBV6-3 to TRBJ2-7, with 12 bases identical to TRBD2. V was pared by 2 bases and J by 1 base, with 0 bases of the junction left unmatched. The CDR3 loop spans 15 amino acids. The germline V gene has CDR1 MNHEY and CDR2 SVGEGT. Here the CDR3 reads CASSYGLAGSYEQYF. CDR3 nucleotide sequence: TGTGCCAGCAGTTACGGACTAGCGGGGTCCTACGAGCAGTACTTC.

This chain connects TRBV2 to TRBJ2-1; 11 bases match TRBD2. The CDR3 sequence is 16 residues long. The germline gives CDR1 SNHLY, CDR2 FYNNEI. With 7 bases clipped from V and 2 bases from J, the junction kept 7 bases outside the gene matches. The CDR3 here is CASTTLAGGPYNEQFF. DNA of the CDR3: TGTGCCAGCACCACGCTAGCGGGGGGCCCCTACAATGAGCAGTTCTTC.

This clonotype has ten or more counts. The chain carries TRBV29-1 and TRBJ2-7; no definite D call. Trimming removed 7 bases from V and 0 bases from J, with 7 bases in between. Per germline, CDR1 SQVTM and CDR2 ANQGSEA. The CDR3 is made up of 11 amino acids. DNA of the CDR3: TGCAGCGCCGAAAGCTCCTACGAGCAGTACTTC. Translation gives CSAESSYEQYF.

This clonotype was recorded many times. This sequence joins TRBV7-3 and TRBJ2-3, with 9 bases matching TRBD2. The CDR3 spans 14 residues. The trim removed 6 bases at V and 1 base at J, leaving 2 bases unmatched. Germline V lookup: CDR1 SGHTA, CDR2 FQGTGA. CDR3 nucleotide sequence: TGTGCCAGCAGTCAGCGGGGGGGCACAGATACGCAGTATTTT. Its protein product is CASSQRGGTDTQYF.

This clonotype was detected ten times or more. Here the CDR3 DNA reads TGCGCCAGCAGCTTGGAAGGCGGGAGCCCCTACGAGCAGTACTTC. This sequence encodes CASSLEGGSPYEQYF. The chain recombines TRBV5-1 with TRBJ2-7; 7 positions agree with TRBD2. The junction had 5 bases not matched to a gene; V was cut back by 0 bases and J by 2 bases. Germline CDR1 reads SGHRS; CDR2 reads YFSETQ. This CDR3 has 15 amino acids. Looking up the rest from reference TRBV5-1 and TRBJ2-7 gives the full variable domain: KAGVTQTPRYLIKTRGQQVTLSCSPISGHRSVSWYQQTPGQGLQFLFEYFSETQRNKGNFPGRFSGRQFSNSRSEMNVSTLELGDSALYLCASSLEGGSPYEQYFGPGTRLTVT.

This clonotype was recorded many times. This chain joins TRBV5-1 and TRBJ2-5; tentative D call: TRBD2 (5 bases). CDR3 length: 14 amino acids. Deletions cut 3 bases from V and 4 bases from J, with 13 bases between. Germline V gene lookup returns CDR1 SGHRS and CDR2 YFSETQ. For the CDR3, the DNA is TGCGCCAGCAGCTGGTCGGGAAAGGGAGAGACCCAGTACTTC. Residues: CASSWSGKGETQYF.

This clonotype has a count of ten or more. V usage is TRBV27 and J usage is TRBJ2-3; TRBD2 matches 11 bases. In germline, CDR1 is MNHEY, CDR2 SMNVEV (reference sequence). V was pared by 5 bases and J by 2 bases, with 3 bases of the junction left unmatched. The CDR3 runs to 15 residues. CDR3 nucleotide sequence: TGTGCCAGCAGTAGACTAGCGGGGAACACAGATACGCAGTATTTT. This encodes CASSRLAGNTDTQYF.

This clonotype was counted ten times or more. This sequence joins TRBV5-5 and TRBJ1-5; TRBD1 is a possible D gene (5 bases). V was clipped by 0 bases and J by 2 bases, with 12 bases between them. CDR3 length: 16 residues. Germline values: CDR1 SGHKS, CDR2 YYEKEE (reference sequence). The CDR3 reads CASSLDVLGGNQPQHF. In nucleotides, the CDR3 is TGTGCCAGCAGCTTGGATGTTCTGGGGGGCAATCAGCCCCAGCATTTT.

The V call is TRBV27, the J call TRBJ2-7; no clear D gene. V lost 0 bases and J 3 bases, leaving 9 bases between the germline ends. CDR1 and CDR2 from the germline V gene are MNHEY and SMNVEV (reference sequence). This CDR3 is built from 14 residues. Here the CDR3 reads CASSLSGLGYEQYF. The CDR3 nucleotides are TGTGCCAGCAGTTTATCGGGCCTAGGCTACGAGCAGTACTTC.

The rearrangement joins TRBV3-1 to TRBJ2-2; 8 bases line up with TRBD2. Germline CDR1 LGHDT, CDR2 YNNKEL (reference sequence). J gave up 1 base and V 4 bases, and 8 bases lay outside the gene matches. This CDR3 has 17 residues. In nucleotides, the CDR3 is TGTGCCAGCAGCCCGCGACTAGCGCTCCGGAACACCGGGGAGCTGTTTTTT. Its translation: CASSPRLALRNTGELFF. The full variable domain, rest sourced from reference TRBV3-1 and TRBJ2-2, is DTAVSQTPKYLVTQMGNDKSIKCEQNLGHDTMYWYKQDSKKFLKIMFSYNNKELIINETVPNRFSPKSPDKAHLNLHINSLELGDSAVYFCASSPRLALRNTGELFFGEGSRLTVL.

This clonotype was detected many times. The chain links TRBV28 to TRBJ2-2; D remains ambiguous. This CDR3 region has 11 residues. V shed 4 bases and J shed 6 bases, with 3 bases lying between them. Germline loops: CDR1 MDHEN, CDR2 SYDVKM. This chain's CDR3 is CASSYPGELFF. The CDR3 coding sequence is TGTGCCAGCAGTTATCCCGGGGAGCTGTTTTTT.

The CDR3 nucleotides read TGTGCCAGTAAACGGACGGCTAACTATGGCTACACCTTC. This gives the protein CASKRTANYGYTF. The chain links TRBV28 to TRBJ1-2; D is undetermined. The CDR3 contains 13 residues. Germline V gene sequence: CDR1 MDHEN, CDR2 SYDVKM. V dropped 9 bases and J dropped 0 bases, with 11 bases sitting between them.

The chain uses TRBV14 and TRBJ2-1; TRBD2 matches at 10 bases. CDR1 SGHDN and CDR2 FVKESK come from the germline V gene. J gave up 0 bases and V 2 bases, and 10 bases lay outside the gene matches. The CDR3 extends over 19 amino acids. The CDR3 reads CASSQRRTSGLSSYNEQFF. As DNA, the CDR3 is TGTGCCAGCAGCCAACGTCGGACTAGCGGATTAAGCTCCTACAATGAGCAGTTCTTC.

This clonotype was counted a single time. This chain links TRBV18 with TRBJ1-1, with TRBD1 matching over 12 bases. The V segment lost 3 bases and the J segment 1 base; nucleotides outside the gene matches: 0. The germline V gene encodes CDR1 KGHSH and CDR2 LQKENI. The CDR3 totals 15 residues. The CDR3 sequence: CASSPGQGANTEAFF. CDR3 coding DNA: TGTGCCAGCTCACCGGGACAGGGGGCGAACACTGAAGCTTTCTTT.

This clonotype was seen at least ten times. This chain uses TRBV18 with TRBJ2-1, with 12 positions matching TRBD2. Trimming took 3 bases from V and 4 from J; bases not matched to a gene: 4. The CDR3 consists of 16 residues. Germline-derived CDR1 and CDR2 are KGHSH and LQKENI. The CDR3 coding sequence is TGTGCCAGCTCACCTTCTAGCGGGGGGGCGTACAATGAGCAGTTCTTC. Translating gives CASSPSSGGAYNEQFF.

This clonotype was counted many times. The V call is TRBV5-6, the J call TRBJ2-3; D is perhaps TRBD2 (5 bases). CDR3 length: 15 amino acids. With 7 bases removed from V and 0 bases from J, the gap between germline ends came to 15 bases. Germline V gene sequence: CDR1 SGHDT, CDR2 YYEEEE. The CDR3 reads CASGLRDPSTDTQYF. The CDR3 DNA reads TGTGCCAGCGGGCTCCGGGATCCTAGCACAGATACGCAGTATTTT.

This clonotype was seen many times. This chain joins TRBV6-5 and TRBJ1-5; no clear D gene. Germline V gene lookup returns CDR1 MNHEY and CDR2 SVGAGI. The germline V and J ends were trimmed by 5 bases and 9 bases, with 14 bases remaining between them. This CDR3 has 13 residues. CDR3 sequence reads: CASSRDRLLPQHF. The CDR3 DNA is TGTGCCAGCAGTCGAGACCGACTTTTGCCCCAGCATTTT.

Of note for this clonotype: Since no conserved phenylalanine or tryptophan closes the CDR3, a read error is the likely cause. The chain has TRBV6-5 and TRBJ2-7; D is unresolved. V lost 3 bases and J lost 3, with 6 bases in between. The V gene's germline CDR1 is MNHEY and CDR2 SVGAGI. The CDR3 consists of 12 residues. CDR3 nucleotides: TGTGCCAGCAGTTATCCAGACTACGAGCAGTACCTC. It translates to CASSYPDYEQYL.

This clonotype has a count of ten or more. The V call is TRBV4-1, the J call TRBJ1-5; D unclear. CDR1 is MGHRA and CDR2 is YSYEKL in the germline V gene. The CDR3 spans 16 residues. The V end lost 0 bases, the J end lost 4 bases, and 13 bases lay between the germline ends. CDR3 sequence: CASSQEGMGPNQPQHF. The CDR3 DNA sequence: TGCGCCAGCAGCCAAGAAGGTATGGGTCCGAATCAGCCCCAGCATTTT.

The V and J genes are TRBV4-2 and TRBJ1-2; D remains ambiguous. This CDR3 region has 13 residues. Germline V gene sequence: CDR1 LGHNA, CDR2 YNFKEQ. V was cut by 1 base and J by 5 bases, with 8 bases left in between. The CDR3 spells CASSQVGSYGYTF. The CDR3 region has the DNA TGTGCCAGCAGCCAAGTCGGGTCTTATGGCTACACCTTC.

At least ten counts were recorded for this clonotype. V usage is TRBV5-5 and J usage is TRBJ2-2; D remains unclear. Trimming took 4 bases from V and 3 from J, leaving 4 bases between them. In germline, CDR1 is SGHKS, CDR2 YYEKEE (reference sequence). The CDR3 has 12 amino acids. CDR3 sequence (DNA): TGTGCCAGCAGCACAGACACCGGGGAGCTGTTTTTT. Protein product: CASSTDTGELFF.